The rows below give T cell receptor beta chains drawn from one sample of a study of T cell responses to AZD1222 COVID-19 vaccine. Repertoires were generated with immunoSEQ multiplex PCR, while TCRdb's copy carries only in-frame clones and drops some. The table records about 180,000 clones, about 87% of them present only once. This material consisted of peripheral blood, taken 28 days after the second dose of the MenACWY control vaccine. These receptors were collected from an adult who received the MenACWY meningococcal vaccine as a control. Both conserved end residues are part of each CDR3. A D gene is named only where the DNA matches it firmly. The size field is filled for only some rows; it gives once, few, many or a size class.

J,D,length,size,V,CDR3,DNA
TRBJ2-1,TRBD1,16,.,TRBV10-3,CAISGQGADATNEQFF,TGTGCCATCAGTGGACAGGGGGCGGACGCAACCAATGAGCAGTTCTTC
TRBJ2-3,.,16,.,TRBV10-1,CASSSPNRDGTDTQYF,TGCGCCAGCAGTAGCCCCAACAGGGACGGCACAGATACGCAGTATTTT
TRBJ1-1,.,15,.,TRBV4-3,CASSQDGGGDTEAFF,TGCGCCAGCAGCCAAGACGGAGGAGGAGACACTGAAGCTTTCTTT
TRBJ1-5,.,12,.,TRBV12-3/TRBV12-4,CASSFGPLLQHF,TGTGCCAGCAGTTTCGGACCCCTGCTCCAGCATTTT
TRBJ1-1,.,13,.,TRBV6-5,CASSYRDNTEAFF,TGTGCCAGCAGTTACCGGGACAACACTGAAGCTTTCTTT
TRBJ1-5,.,13,.,TRBV19,CASSIEGNQPQHF,TGTGCCAGTAGTATAGAGGGAAATCAGCCCCAGCATTTT
TRBJ2-7,.,16,.,TRBV7-2,CASSPSRNSWPDEQYF,TGTGCCAGCAGCCCCTCCCGTAATAGCTGGCCCGACGAGCAGTACTTC
TRBJ2-7,TRBD2,18,.,TRBV18,CASSPRTSGQISSYEQYF,TGTGCCAGCTCACCGAGGACTAGCGGGCAAATAAGCTCCTACGAGCAGTACTTC
TRBJ2-7,TRBD2,14,.,TRBV6-2/TRBV6-3,CASSRLAGNYEQYF,TGTGCCAGCAGTCGACTAGCGGGAAACTACGAGCAGTACTTC
TRBJ2-2,.,17,.,TRBV30,CAWSVYLGDPNTGELFF,TGTGCCTGGAGTGTATACCTCGGGGACCCGAACACCGGGGAGCTGTTTTTT
TRBJ2-1,TRBD1,15,.,TRBV9,CASSVGTGARNEQFF,TGTGCCAGCAGCGTCGGGACAGGGGCTAGGAATGAGCAGTTCTTC
TRBJ2-1,TRBD2,14,.,TRBV2,CARGLAGGINEQFF,TGTGCCAGAGGACTAGCGGGAGGGATCAATGAGCAGTTCTTC
TRBJ1-2,.,13,.,TRBV11-2,CASSPSGPGGYTF,TGTGCCAGCAGCCCGAGCGGTCCGGGCGGCTACACCTTC
TRBJ2-5,.,12,.,TRBV27,CASSLPRWAQYF,TGTGCCAGCAGTCTCCCACGGTGGGCCCAGTACTTC
TRBJ2-2,.,15,once,TRBV27,CASSSPLGHTGELFF,TGTGCCAGCAGTTCCCCCCTCGGCCACACCGGGGAGCTGTTTTTT
TRBJ1-4,.,15,once,TRBV7-2,CASSLVGGGYEKLFF,TGTGCCAGCAGCTTAGTGGGTGGGGGATACGAAAAACTGTTTTTT
TRBJ2-1,TRBD2,15,.,TRBV5-1,CASRFGWEGRNEQFF,TGCGCCAGCAGGTTCGGGTGGGAGGGCCGAAATGAGCAGTTCTTC
TRBJ2-3,.,12,.,TRBV10-2,CASSGSTDTQYF,TGCGCCAGCAGCGGCAGCACAGATACGCAGTATTTT
TRBJ2-7,.,13,.,TRBV19,CASSRRRGHEQYF,TGTGCCAGTAGTCGTAGAAGAGGCCACGAGCAGTACTTC
TRBJ2-2,TRBD1,16,.,TRBV10-1,CASSLTGAGVSGELFF,TGCGCCAGCAGCCTAACAGGGGCAGGTGTCTCCGGGGAGCTGTTTTTT
TRBJ1-2,.,15,few,TRBV29-1,CSVQGVRGDSYGYTF,TGCAGCGTTCAAGGGGTTAGGGGTGATAGCTATGGCTACACCTTC
TRBJ2-5,TRBD2,17,few,TRBV4-1,CASSSLYQRERGETQYF,TGCGCCAGCAGCTCGTTGTACCAGCGGGAGAGGGGGGAGACCCAGTACTTC
TRBJ2-2,.,13,.,TRBV12-5,CASVGGNTGELFF,TGTGCTAGTGTTGGGGGTAACACCGGGGAGCTGTTTTTT